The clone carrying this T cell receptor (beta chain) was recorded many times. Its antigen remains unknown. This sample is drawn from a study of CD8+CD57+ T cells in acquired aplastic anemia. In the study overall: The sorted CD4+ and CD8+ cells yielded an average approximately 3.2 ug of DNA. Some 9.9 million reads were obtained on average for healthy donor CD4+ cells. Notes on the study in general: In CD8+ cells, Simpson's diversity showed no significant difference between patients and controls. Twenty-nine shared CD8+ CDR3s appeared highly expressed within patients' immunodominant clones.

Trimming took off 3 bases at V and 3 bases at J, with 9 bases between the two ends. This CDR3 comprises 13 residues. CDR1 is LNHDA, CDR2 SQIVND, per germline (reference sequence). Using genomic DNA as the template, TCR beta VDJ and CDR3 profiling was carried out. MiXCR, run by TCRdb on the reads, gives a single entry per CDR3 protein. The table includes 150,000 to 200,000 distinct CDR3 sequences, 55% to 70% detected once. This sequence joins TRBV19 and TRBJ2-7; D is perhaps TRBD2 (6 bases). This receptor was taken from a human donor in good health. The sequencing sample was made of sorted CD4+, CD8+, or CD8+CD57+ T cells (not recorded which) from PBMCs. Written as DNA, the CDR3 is TGTGCCAGTAGTATGCGGGGTTTCTACGAGCAGTACTTC. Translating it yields CASSMRGFYEQYF.